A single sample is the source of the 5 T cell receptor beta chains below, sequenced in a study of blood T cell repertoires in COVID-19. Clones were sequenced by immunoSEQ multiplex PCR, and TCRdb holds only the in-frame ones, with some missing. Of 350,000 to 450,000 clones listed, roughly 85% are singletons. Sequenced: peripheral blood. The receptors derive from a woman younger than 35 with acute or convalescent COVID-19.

CDR3 nucleotide sequence: TGCGCCAGCAGCCCCGGAGAGTCGGACACAGTCTTCTACGCGGATAATTCACCCCTCCACTTT. Translated, it gives CASSPGESDTVFYADNSPLHF. The J gene is TRBJ1-6, the V gene TRBV5-1; a possible D gene is TRBD1 (5 bases). Per the germline V gene, CDR1 is SGHRS and CDR2 is YFSETQ. V was cut by 4 bases and J by 5 bases, with 31 bases left in between. The CDR3 is 21 residues long.

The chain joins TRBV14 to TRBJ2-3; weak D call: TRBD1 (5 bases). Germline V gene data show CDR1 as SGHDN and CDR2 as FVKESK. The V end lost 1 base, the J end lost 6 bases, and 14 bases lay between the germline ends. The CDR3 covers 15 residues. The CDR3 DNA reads TGTGCCAGCAGCCAAGTTGCAGGGTATAGGGATACGCAGTATTTT. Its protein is CASSQVAGYRDTQYF.

The CDR3 DNA sequence: TGTGCCAGCAGCTCGATGACAGGTTATAATGAAAAACTGTTTTTT. Translating gives CASSSMTGYNEKLFF. The V and J genes are TRBV7-2 and TRBJ1-4; maybe TRBD1 (6 bases). Germline CDR1 is SGHTA and CDR2 is FQGNSA. Trimming cost V 4 bases and J 4 bases, with 13 bases left between them. CDR3 size: 15 residues.

The CDR3 coding sequence is TGTGCCAGCAGCCTAACAGGGTCTCGGGGCTACACCTTC. Translating gives CASSLTGSRGYTF. This chain uses TRBV7-2 with TRBJ1-2; possibly TRBD1 for D (6 bases). CDR1 and CDR2 from the germline V gene are SGHTA and FQGNSA. The CDR3 is made up of 13 amino acids. The V end was cut by 5 bases, the J end by 8 bases, with 15 bases between.

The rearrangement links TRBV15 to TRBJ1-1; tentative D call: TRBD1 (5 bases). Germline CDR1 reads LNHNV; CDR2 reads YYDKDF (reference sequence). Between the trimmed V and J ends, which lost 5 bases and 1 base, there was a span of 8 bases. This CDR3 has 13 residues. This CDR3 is CATSETANTEAFF. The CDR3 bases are TGTGCCACCAGCGAGACAGCGAACACTGAAGCTTTCTTT.